Sequencing of this TCR beta chain was carried out in a study of T cell changes during pregnancy in multiple sclerosis. Germline values: CDR1 SGHTS, CDR2 YDEGEE. This CDR3 has 14 amino acids. V shed 1 base and J 3 bases; nucleotides not matched to a gene: 4. Assay: immunoSEQ multiplex PCR; the TCRdb copy retains only in-frame clones and omits some. This sample has more than 55,000 clones, with more than 75% found just once. The TCR was taken from a female donor with multiple sclerosis, enrolled in a pregnancy study. The sample was peripheral blood, taken in the second trimester of pregnancy. The rearrangement joins TRBV5-8 to TRBJ2-7, with 7 bases aligning to TRBD1. CDR3 DNA sequence: TGTGCCAGCAGCTTGCCCGGGACAGACTACGAGCAGTACTTC. Amino acid sequence: CASSLPGTDYEQYF.